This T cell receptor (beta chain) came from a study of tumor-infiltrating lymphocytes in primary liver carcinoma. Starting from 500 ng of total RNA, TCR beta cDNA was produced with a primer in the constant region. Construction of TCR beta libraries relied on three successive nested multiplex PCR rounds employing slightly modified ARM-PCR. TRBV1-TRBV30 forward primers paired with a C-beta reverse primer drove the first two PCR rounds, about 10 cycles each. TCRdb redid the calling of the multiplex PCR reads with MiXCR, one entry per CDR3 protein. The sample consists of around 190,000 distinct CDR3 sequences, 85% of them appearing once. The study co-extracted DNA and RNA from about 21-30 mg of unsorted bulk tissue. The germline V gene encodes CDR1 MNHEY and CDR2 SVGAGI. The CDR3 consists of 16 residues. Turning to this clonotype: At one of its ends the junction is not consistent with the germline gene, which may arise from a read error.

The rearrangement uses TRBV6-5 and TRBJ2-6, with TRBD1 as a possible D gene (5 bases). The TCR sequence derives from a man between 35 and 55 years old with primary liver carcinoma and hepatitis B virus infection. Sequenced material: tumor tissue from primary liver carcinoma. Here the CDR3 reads CASTYSPTAGANVLTF. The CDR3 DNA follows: TGTGCCAGCACTTACTCCCCAACGGCTGGGGCCAACGTACTGACTTTC.